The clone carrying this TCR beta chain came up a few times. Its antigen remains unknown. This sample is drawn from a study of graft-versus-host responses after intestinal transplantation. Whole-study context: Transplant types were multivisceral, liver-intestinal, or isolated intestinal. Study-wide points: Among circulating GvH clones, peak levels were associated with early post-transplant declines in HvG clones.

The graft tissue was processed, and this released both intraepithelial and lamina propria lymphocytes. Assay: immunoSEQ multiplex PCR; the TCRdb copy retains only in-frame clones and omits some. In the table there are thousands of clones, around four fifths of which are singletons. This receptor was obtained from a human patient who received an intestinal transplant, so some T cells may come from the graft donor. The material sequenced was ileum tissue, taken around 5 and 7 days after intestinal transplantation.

Written as DNA, the CDR3 is TGTGCCAGCAGTGAGAGGGGGCGAGGGAGCACCGGGGAGCTGTTTTTT. Translation: CASSERGRGSTGELFF. The V call is TRBV6-1, the J call TRBJ2-2; 7 bases fit TRBD1. V was pared by 3 bases and J by 4 bases, with 8 bases of the junction left unmatched. This CDR3 spans 16 amino acids. Germline V gene lookup returns CDR1 MNHNS and CDR2 SASEGT.